This T cell receptor (beta chain) was sequenced for a study of long-term antiretroviral therapy in people with HIV. Study-level findings and limits: ART was followed by higher diversity that remained below transplant donor controls. HIV repertoire CDR3 lengths ranged less widely than those of controls. Clones that had undergone expansion before ART prevailed in the repertoire throughout all time points.

Until DNA extraction, the samples held between about 0.9-11 million cryopreserved PBMC. About this clone: What it binds is unknown.

V was clipped by 5 bases and J by 4 bases; unmatched bases: 4. The CDR3 length is 13 residues. Germline loops: CDR1 KGHSH, CDR2 LQKENI. Run at survey level, the immunoSEQ assay was version v3.0. Method: immunoSEQ multiplex PCR; TCRdb's copy keeps in-frame clones and lacks some. The repertoire holds 30,000 to 40,000 clones, with 80% to 90% as singletons. The chain recombines TRBV18 with TRBJ1-1; 7 nucleotides align to TRBD1. The starting material was unsorted PBMCs, obtained 2.2 years after starting antiretroviral therapy. The TCR was taken from a man in his late teens or twenties with HIV. CDR3 sequence (DNA): TGTGCCAGCTCATCGACAGGGTCCACTGAAGCTTTCTTT. This gives the protein CASSSTGSTEAFF.